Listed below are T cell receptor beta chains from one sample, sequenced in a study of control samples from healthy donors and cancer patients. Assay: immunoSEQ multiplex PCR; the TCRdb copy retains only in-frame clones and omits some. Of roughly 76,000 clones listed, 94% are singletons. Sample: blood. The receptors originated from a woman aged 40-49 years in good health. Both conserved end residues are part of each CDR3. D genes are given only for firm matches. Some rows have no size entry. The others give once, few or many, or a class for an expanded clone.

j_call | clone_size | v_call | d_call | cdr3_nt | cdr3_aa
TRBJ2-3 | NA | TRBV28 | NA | TGTGCCAGCATGAAGAGGATCACAGATACGCAGTATTTT | CASMKRITDTQYF
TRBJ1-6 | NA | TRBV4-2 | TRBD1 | TGTGCCAGCAGCCTACAGGGGGGCTCCTATAATTCACCCCTCCACTTT | CASSLQGGSYNSPLHF
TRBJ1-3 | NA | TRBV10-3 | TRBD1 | TGTGCCATCAGCGCGACTACAGGGGCCAGTGGAAACACCATATATTTT | CAISATTGASGNTIYF
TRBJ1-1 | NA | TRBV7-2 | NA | TGTGCCAGCAGCTTTGGGGGAATGAACACTGAAGCTTTCTTT | CASSFGGMNTEAFF
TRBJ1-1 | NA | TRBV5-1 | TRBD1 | TGCGCCAGCAGCCTACAACCTTCCGGGACAGGGGGCGAAGCTTTCTTT | CASSLQPSGTGGEAFF
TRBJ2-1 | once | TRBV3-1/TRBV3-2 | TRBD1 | TGTGCCAGCAGAAGTTTTTACCGGGGACAGGGCTTAGACAATGAGCAGTTCTTC | CASRSFYRGQGLDNEQFF
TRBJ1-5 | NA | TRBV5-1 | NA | TGCGCCAGCAGTGTGCGGTGGGATCAGCCCCAGCATTTT | CASSVRWDQPQHF
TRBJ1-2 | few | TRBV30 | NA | TGTGCCTGGAGGAGGGGAGGCTCTAACTATGGCTACACCTTC | CAWRRGGSNYGYTF
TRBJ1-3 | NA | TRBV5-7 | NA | TGTGCCAGCAGTGAGGACTGTTACCCTGGAAACACCATATATTTT | CASSEDCYPGNTIYF
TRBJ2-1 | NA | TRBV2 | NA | TGTGCCAGCAGTGTGGGGGTAATGTCCTACAATGAGCAGTTCTTC | CASSVGVMSYNEQFF
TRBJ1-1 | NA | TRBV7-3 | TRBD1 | TGTGCCAGCAGCTTAGGGGACAGTGAAGCTTTCTTT | CASSLGDSEAFF
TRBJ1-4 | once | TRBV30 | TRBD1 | TGTGCCTGGAGTGTTACGGACAGGGGAAATGAAAAACTGTTTTTT | CAWSVTDRGNEKLFF
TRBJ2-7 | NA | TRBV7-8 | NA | TGTGCCAGCAGCTTATGGAGGGGGGACGAGCAGTACTTC | CASSLWRGDEQYF
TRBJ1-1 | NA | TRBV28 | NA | TGTGCCAGCAGTTTGGGGTCACTCCCGACTGCGGCTTTCTTT | CASSLGSLPTAAFF
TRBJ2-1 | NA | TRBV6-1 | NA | TGTGCCAGCAGTGAATTTCCGGATCCTAGGAGGTTCTTC | CASSEFPDPRRFF
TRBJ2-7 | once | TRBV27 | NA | TGTGCCAGCAGTTTAGTCCGCGGCCCCTACGAGCAGTACTTC | CASSLVRGPYEQYF
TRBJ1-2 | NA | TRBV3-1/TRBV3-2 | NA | TGTGCCAGCAGGGGGAATAACTATGGCTACACCTTC | CASRGNNYGYTF